The next 14 T cell receptor beta chains were all read from a single sample in a study of healthy donors' naive CD4 and CD8 T cells (dated by TCRdb to between 2014 and 2016). TCRdb names 454 GS FLX Titanium as the instrument used. TCR libraries were built from approximately 500 ng of total RNA with a previously published linear amplification protocol. In-frame beta chains were kept once TCRdb had trimmed the public reads at Q25 with fastp and called clones with MiXCR. All rows with the same CDR3 protein become a single entry with the most common DNA and genes. In this sample the table shows approximately 180,000 distinct CDR3 sequences, nearly 75% of which occur a single time. In total, the top ten clones hold about 2.3% of the sample. The sequenced material came from naive CD4+ and CD8+ T cells sorted from blood, pooled from several donors. The cell subset or site label on this specimen signifies: FACS-sorted naive CD4+ (CD45RO-CD45RA+) and naive CD8+ (CD45RA+CD27bright) T cells. Source of these receptors: a pool of human donors in good health; the sample pools cells from several healthy donors.

The count of this clonotype is one. The rearrangement joins TRBV29-1 to TRBJ2-7, with a possible D match to TRBD2 (5 bases). The germline V gene has CDR1 SQVTM and CDR2 ANQGSEA. The CDR3 extends over 12 amino acids. Trimming took off 6 bases at V and 0 bases at J, with 9 bases between the two ends. CDR3 in amino acids: CSVRLRSYEQYF. In nucleotides, the CDR3 is TGCAGCGTGAGACTACGCTCCTACGAGCAGTACTTC.

The rearrangement joins TRBV12-3 or TRBV12-4 to TRBJ1-6; D might be TRBD1 (5 bases). V shed 3 bases and J shed 13 bases, with 13 bases lying between them. The CDR3 consists of 13 residues. The CDR3 region is CASSFEGIGPLHF. The CDR3, as DNA: TGTGCCAGCAGTTTTGAGGGGATAGGGCCCCTCCACTTT.

V and J are TRBV19 and TRBJ1-6, with D unresolved. The V end was cut by 0 bases, the J end by 8 bases, with 11 bases between. Germline V gives CDR1 LNHDA, CDR2 SQIVND (reference sequence). The CDR3 has 15 amino acids. The CDR3 protein is CASSIDSSGYSPLHF. The CDR3 coding sequence is TGTGCCAGTAGTATAGATTCCTCGGGATATTCACCCCTCCACTTT.

Only one count was recorded for this clonotype. The J gene is TRBJ2-1, the V gene TRBV12-3 or TRBV12-4; TRBD2 aligns across 12 bases. The CDR3 is 15 amino acids. With 3 bases clipped from V and 7 bases from J, the junction kept 4 bases outside the gene matches. CDR3: CASSLTSGSLNEQFF. CDR3 nucleotides: TGTGCCAGCAGTTTGACTAGCGGGAGCTTGAATGAGCAGTTCTTC.

V usage is TRBV18 and J usage is TRBJ2-1; unclear D gene. The CDR3 covers 10 residues. The V end lost 5 bases, the J end lost 7 bases, and 3 bases lay between the germline ends. The germline gives CDR1 KGHSH, CDR2 LQKENI. CDR3: CASSANEQFF. The DNA of the CDR3 is TGTGCCAGCTCAGCAAATGAGCAGTTCTTC.

As for this clonotype: Its ends do not fully match the called genes, so a read error is possible. J is TRBJ1-3 and V is TRBV5-1; D uncertain. The germline V gene has CDR1 SGHRS and CDR2 YFSETQ. The CDR3 contains 15 residues. CDR3 sequence reads: CASSVEANSGNTIYF. CDR3 bases: TGTGCCAGCAGCGTGGAGGCTAACTCTGGAAACACCATATATTTT.

The J gene is TRBJ2-1, the V gene TRBV10-3; perhaps TRBD2 as D (5 bases). V lost 7 bases to trimming and J lost 4 bases, with 11 bases between them. In germline, CDR1 is ENHRY, CDR2 SYGVKD. The CDR3 is 13 amino acids. As DNA, the CDR3 is TGTGCCATCAATTCGGGGATTTACAATGAGCAGTTCTTC. It codes for CAINSGIYNEQFF.

The chain links TRBV6-2 or TRBV6-3 to TRBJ2-1; perhaps TRBD1 as D (5 bases). Germline V gene sequence: CDR1 MNHEY, CDR2 SVGEGT. The CDR3 covers 12 residues. The V end was cut by 4 bases, the J end by 8 bases, with 9 bases between. The CDR3 protein is CASSSRVHEQFF. The CDR3 nucleotides are TGTGCCAGCAGTTCCAGGGTCCATGAGCAGTTCTTC.

The chain joins TRBV30 to TRBJ2-1, with TRBD2 as a possible D gene (6 bases). V lost 7 bases, J lost 9 bases, and 16 bases lay in between. This CDR3 contains 12 residues. Germline V gene lookup returns CDR1 GTSNPN and CDR2 SVGIG (reference sequence). CDR3 nucleotide sequence: TGTGCCTTCTTTCCGGGAGAACGTGAGCAGTTCTTC. As protein: CAFFPGEREQFF.

This CDR3 is CASSFWTSGRSGSYNEQFF. CDR3 in DNA: TGTGCCAGCAGCTTCTGGACTAGCGGGAGATCGGGCTCCTACAATGAGCAGTTCTTC. The rearrangement uses TRBV11-2 and TRBJ2-1; 13 bases align to TRBD2. V trimming: 3 bases; J trimming: 0 bases; junction bases outside the gene matches: 8. The CDR3 runs to 19 residues. Germline values: CDR1 SGHAT, CDR2 FQNNGV.

This clonotype was detected only a few times. V and J are TRBV4-3 and TRBJ2-3; D gene unclear. The CDR3 runs to 15 residues. Trimming removed 1 base from V and 5 bases from J, with 13 bases in between. Germline V gene sequence: CDR1 LGHNA, CDR2 YSLEER. As DNA, the CDR3 is TGCGCCAGCAGCCAAGTTGTGCTAGGAGAAGATACGCAGTATTTT. The encoded protein is CASSQVVLGEDTQYF.

The chain links TRBV27 to TRBJ1-6; the D gene is possibly TRBD1 (5 bases). From germline, CDR1 is MNHEY and CDR2 SMNVEV (reference sequence). V was cut by 4 bases and J by 8 bases, with 15 bases left in between. The CDR3 runs to 15 residues. CDR3 residues: CASSSAGATDSPLHF. The CDR3 nucleotides read TGTGCCAGCAGTTCAGCCGGCGCGACAGATTCACCCCTCCACTTT.

The chain employs TRBV19 and TRBJ2-1; D may be TRBD2 (5 bases). V dropped 7 bases and J dropped 0 bases, with 10 bases sitting between them. The germline gives CDR1 LNHDA, CDR2 SQIVND (reference sequence). The CDR3 sequence is 14 residues long. DNA for the CDR3: TGTGCCAGTAATGGCGGGCACTCCTACAATGAGCAGTTCTTC. Translating it yields CASNGGHSYNEQFF. Variable domain in full (rest from reference TRBV19 and TRBJ2-1): DGGITQSPKYLFRKEGQNVTLSCEQNLNHDAMYWYRQDPGQGLRLIYYSQIVNDFQKGDIAEGYSVSREKKESFPLTVTSAQKNPTAFYLCASNGGHSYNEQFFGPGTRLTVL.

The chain joins TRBV7-9 to TRBJ2-7; D possibly corresponds to TRBD2 (5 bases). V shed 5 bases and J shed 6 bases, with 14 bases lying between them. Germline V gene sequence: CDR1 SEHNR, CDR2 FQNEAQ (reference sequence). The CDR3 loop spans 13 amino acids. The CDR3 DNA reads as TGTGCCAGCAGCCTCTATAACGAGGGCGAGCAGTACTTC. Its protein product is CASSLYNEGEQYF.